A single sample is the source of the 20 T cell receptor beta chains below, sequenced in a study of T cells after yellow fever vaccination. MiXCR, run by TCRdb on the 5' RACE reads, gives a single entry per CDR3 protein. Counted here are approximately 350,000 distinct CDR3 sequences, 11% occurring once; the ten biggest clones make up less than 20%. The source material was PBMCs, sampled on the day of the first yellow fever vaccination. These receptors came from a man between 18 and 35 years old who received the YFV17D yellow fever vaccine.

This clonotype has more than one count but fewer than ten. The limits of the CDR3 on the DNA are not certain, so only TCRdb's listed CDR3 is given. The chain uses TRBV28 and TRBJ2-2. The length of the CDR3 is 14 amino acids, counting both ends. CDR1 and CDR2 from the germline V gene are MDHEN and SYDVKM. The CDR3 sequence: CASSFWFGAGELFF.

The chain carries TRBV9 and TRBJ1-2; TRBD1 might be the D (5 bases). The CDR3 contains 17 residues. The germline V gene encodes CDR1 SGDLS and CDR2 YYNGEE. Trimming took 3 bases from V and 2 from J, leaving 20 bases between them. The CDR3 protein is CASSAPIRGGENYGYTF. In nucleotides, the CDR3 is TGTGCCAGCAGCGCCCCGATCCGTGGGGGGGAAAACTATGGCTACACCTTC.

A few counts support this clonotype. The chain uses TRBV11-2 and TRBJ1-2; the match to TRBD1 covers 12 bases. This CDR3 has 15 residues. The V segment lost 5 bases and the J segment 4 bases; nucleotides outside the gene matches: 5. CDR1 SGHAT and CDR2 FQNNGV come from the germline V gene. CDR3 bases: TGTGCCAGCAGCAACCGGGACAGGGGGCTCTATGGCTACACCTTC. Translation: CASSNRDRGLYGYTF.

This clonotype was observed at least ten times. The V and J genes are TRBV5-1 and TRBJ2-1; 7 nucleotides align to TRBD1. Germline values: CDR1 SGHRS, CDR2 YFSETQ. The CDR3 runs to 13 residues. Losses at the gene ends were 4 bases for V and 5 bases for J; bases not matched to a gene: 3. The CDR3 spells CASSRDSNNEQFF. CDR3 DNA: TGCGCCAGCAGCCGGGACAGTAACAATGAGCAGTTCTTC.

V and J are TRBV27 and TRBJ1-1; a possible D gene is TRBD1 (6 bases). The germline V gene has CDR1 MNHEY and CDR2 SMNVEV (reference sequence). The length of the CDR3 is 16 residues. Trimming took off 5 bases at V and 5 bases at J, with 21 bases between the two ends. This CDR3 is CASSPPGEPPGTEAFF. The CDR3 region has the DNA TGTGCCAGCAGTCCTCCAGGGGAACCCCCCGGGACTGAAGCTTTCTTT.

This chain joins TRBV23-1 and TRBJ1-3; D gene uncertain. TRBV23-1 belongs to the ORF category, with a function that is uncertain. V was clipped by 0 bases and J by 4 bases, with 19 bases between them. The CDR3 totals 18 residues. The CDR3 here is CASSQSVARESAGNTIYF. CDR3 bases: TGCGCCAGCAGTCAATCGGTGGCCCGGGAGAGTGCCGGAAACACCATATATTTT.

This clonotype was picked up many times. The chain uses TRBV20-1 and TRBJ2-3, with TRBD2 matching 8 bases. The CDR3 length is 19 residues. V gave up 1 base and J gave up 4 bases; unmatched junction bases: 19. CDR1 and CDR2 (germline): DFQATT, SNEGSKA (reference sequence). The CDR3 DNA follows: TGCAGTGCTAGAGGGCATGGGGGTGCCGGGACTAGAGGGGCAGATACGCAGTATTTT. Translated, it gives CSARGHGGAGTRGADTQYF.

This chain connects TRBV6-4 to TRBJ1-3; no clear D gene. CDR1 is MRHNA and CDR2 is SNTAGT in the germline V gene. The CDR3 totals 16 residues. With 3 bases removed from V and 0 bases from J, the gap between germline ends came to 12 bases. The CDR3 sequence: CASSETDIDSGNTIYF. CDR3 bases: TGTGCCAGCAGTGAAACTGACATCGACTCTGGAAACACCATATATTTT.

This clonotype has just a few counts. A junction end diverges from the germline sequence, so it may reflect a read error. The chain links TRBV7-2 to TRBJ2-1, with unresolved D. The CDR3 has 13 amino acids. Germline V gene sequence: CDR1 SGHTA, CDR2 FQGNSA. The CDR3 protein is CASSFRSPIFEEF. CDR3 nucleotide sequence: TGTGCCAGCAGCTTTCGAAGCCCCATATTTGAGGAATTC.

This clonotype was seen repeatedly, ten times or more. V is TRBV5-6 and J is TRBJ2-3; D unclear. The CDR3 runs 13 residues. V lost 8 bases and J 4 bases, leaving 14 bases between the germline ends. Germline V CDR1 and CDR2: SGHDT, YYEEEE. The CDR3, as DNA: TGTGCCAGTGACGTGGGTAGGGCAGATACGCAGTATTTT. This translates into CASDVGRADTQYF. Drawing the rest from reference TRBV5-6 and TRBJ2-3, the complete variable domain is DAGVTQSPTHLIKTRGQQVTLRCSPKSGHDTVSWYQQALGQGPQFIFQYYEEEERQRGNFPDRFSGHQFPNYSSELNVNALLLGDSALYLCASDVGRADTQYFGPGTRLTVL.

This clonotype has more than one count but fewer than ten. The V gene is TRBV12-3 or TRBV12-4, the J gene TRBJ2-2, with TRBD1 identical over 7 bases. This CDR3 comprises 15 residues. After removal of 5 bases from V and 4 bases from J, the junction contained 7 bases not matched to a gene. CDR3 sequence reads: CASSPRTGGTGELFF. CDR3 DNA sequence: TGTGCCAGCAGTCCGAGGACAGGCGGCACCGGGGAGCTGTTTTTT.

The chain joins TRBV9 to TRBJ1-2, with D unresolved. Germline-derived CDR1 and CDR2 are SGDLS and YYNGEE. CDR3 length: 16 residues. Trimming left V 3 bases short and J 0 bases short, with 15 bases between. The CDR3 region has the DNA TGTGCCAGCAGCGCTCGGGCGGTGGTATCTAACTATGGCTACACCTTC. As protein: CASSARAVVSNYGYTF.

The V call is TRBV7-3, the J call TRBJ2-3, with 7 bases aligning to TRBD2. The V and J ends lost 5 bases and 0 bases, in that order; junction bases with no gene match: 5. Germline CDR1 is SGHTA and CDR2 is FQGTGA. The length of the CDR3 is 15 residues. Here the CDR3 reads CASSPMGGSTDTQYF. The CDR3 DNA follows: TGTGCCAGCAGCCCCATGGGGGGGAGCACAGATACGCAGTATTTT.

Details on this clonotype: At one boundary the junction diverges from the germline segment, which might be a read error. The chain employs TRBV5-1 and TRBJ1-2; no reliable D call. The CDR3 runs 14 residues. Germline CDR1 reads SGHRS; CDR2 reads YFSETQ. In DNA form, the CDR3 reads TGCGCCAGCAGCTCCCTTACAACGCTCTATAGCTACACCTTC. This sequence encodes CASSSLTTLYSYTF.

CDR3 protein: CSVGAVGEQFF. The CDR3 DNA reads TGCAGCGTGGGGGCGGTCGGTGAGCAGTTCTTC. J is TRBJ2-1 and V is TRBV29-1, with D possibly TRBD1 on 6 matching bases. CDR1 is SQVTM and CDR2 is ANQGSEA in the germline V gene. The germline V and J ends were trimmed by 6 bases and 9 bases, with 12 bases remaining between them. The CDR3 spans 11 residues.

This clonotype came up many times. V gene TRBV4-3 combines with J gene TRBJ2-2; possible D gene TRBD1, 6 bases. V gave up 2 bases and J gave up 3 bases, with 13 bases separating them. Germline V gene data show CDR1 as LGHNA and CDR2 as YSLEER. The CDR3 loop spans 16 amino acids. The CDR3 DNA is TGCGCCAGCAGCCAACGACTGGGGACACACACCGGGGAGCTGTTTTTT. Translation gives CASSQRLGTHTGELFF.

This clonotype was observed a handful of times. V is TRBV5-4 and J is TRBJ2-1, with 13 bases matching TRBD2. The J segment lost 8 bases and the V segment lost 2 bases, leaving 7 bases of the junction unmatched. The germline gives CDR1 SGHNT, CDR2 YYREEE (reference sequence). The CDR3 length is 16 residues. CDR3 loop: CASSLGLAGAGDEQFF. The CDR3 nucleotides are TGTGCCAGCAGCTTAGGACTAGCGGGGGCCGGGGATGAGCAGTTCTTC.

This clonotype was observed a few times. V and J are TRBV6-1 and TRBJ2-1, with 7 bases fitting TRBD1. The CDR3 totals 13 residues. J gave up 7 bases and V 3 bases, and 3 bases lay outside the gene matches. Germline V CDR1 and CDR2: MNHNS, SASEGT. The CDR3 region is CASSETGWNEQFF. The DNA of the CDR3 is TGTGCCAGCAGTGAGACAGGGTGGAATGAGCAGTTCTTC.

The chain uses TRBV2 and TRBJ2-1; the D is unclear. Germline V CDR1 and CDR2: SNHLY, FYNNEI. This CDR3 is 14 amino acids long. Trimming stripped 7 bases from V and 6 bases from J, with 16 bases between. CDR3 loop: CASKFVWGLNEQFF. CDR3 nucleotide sequence: TGTGCCAGCAAATTTGTATGGGGTCTCAATGAGCAGTTCTTC.

This clonotype appeared a few times. This chain connects TRBV7-9 to TRBJ1-3, with a tentative D call TRBD1 (6 bases). The germline V and J ends were trimmed by 2 bases and 4 bases, with 15 bases remaining between them. CDR1 is SEHNR, CDR2 FQNEAQ, per germline (reference sequence). The CDR3 is 16 residues long. The CDR3 DNA reads as TGTGCCAGCAGCTTATCGGGGGGCATCTCGGGAAACACCATATATTTT. Translating gives CASSLSGGISGNTIYF.